The present TCR beta chain was sequenced within a study of cytomegalovirus exposure and HLA in healthy donors (dated by TCRdb to the late 2010s). A note on the overall study: According to a later analysis, the 120 or so validation repertoires were produced on the same platform as the approximately 690 repertoires of the first cohort. The aim of the study was to test whether cataloging public T cell receptors could identify signatures of past pathogen exposure. Along with the roughly 700-subject first cohort, a separate validation cohort of over 90 different subjects was used. The study combined high-throughput TCR immunosequencing, statistical association of individual TCRs with disease status, and machine learning to predict cytomegalovirus infection status. Points the paper makes about the study in general: Across donors, most TCR sequences were observed very rarely, whereas some public TCRs were present in many individuals. The classifier was reported to diagnose cytomegalovirus status with high specificity and sensitivity in both the original and validation cohorts. In the study, roughly 160 TCR beta chains were listed as associated with cytomegalovirus. All 120 or so repertoires were used to score co-occurrence in the validation cohort in a later analysis, because that analysis had no HLA typing for the cohort. A later analysis found that TCRs clustered in the first cohort also tended to co-occur in the roughly 110 validation repertoires, with 90% to 95% of cluster scores above 0. The authors suggested that the approach could potentially be generalized to other disease states and immunological phenotypes. In vitro tests confirmed that a few of the cytomegalovirus-associated TCR beta chains recognize cytomegalovirus antigens.

The donors belonged to the validation cohort of under 150 subjects, which was separate from the roughly 700-subject first cohort. Preparation of the library involved the immunoSEQ multiplex PCR assay. In the original analysis: To diagnose cytomegalovirus status from the catalog of TCR beta chain sequences, a statistical classification framework was built. TCRdb re-hosts the immuneACCESS table, in-frame sequences only. Its copies lack some clones; in the studies checked, an unresolved V gene accounts for under half of them, and the cause for the rest is not known. V, J and clone size are taken as reported in that table, and D and trimming were inferred from the DNA itself. Here the sample has around 190,000 clones; around 84% occur a single time. Clones ranked in the top ten supply roughly 15% of the sample. There are 13 amino acids in the CDR3, from cysteine to phenylalanine inclusive. Only CDR3 DNA is held: 39 bases, read in frame from base 1. CDR1 and CDR2 are drawn from the germline V gene: SGHTA, FQGNSA.

About this clone: The clone's antigen remains unknown. One end of the junction fails to match germline, which may point to a read error.

Sample: PBMCs. The rearranged chain carries TRBV7-2 and TRBJ2-5; TRBD1 is a possible D gene, resting on 7 matching bases. This clonotype was sampled from a young man in good health and CMV-seropositive. The CDR3 in this case is CASSVAPGGQQYF. The DNA sequence is TGTGCCAGCAGCGTAGCCCCCGGGGGACAGCAGTACTTC.